The 8 T cell receptor beta chains given below trace back to one sample, sequenced in a study of blood T cell repertoires in COVID-19. TCRdb's copy holds only in-frame clones and misses some; the assay was immunoSEQ multiplex PCR. This sample has a few hundred thousand clones, with 65% to 90% found just once. The sample consisted of PBMCs or T cells enriched from blood (not recorded which). The source is a woman aged 40 to 50 with acute COVID-19.

The CDR3 spells CASSLSRSLHF. DNA of the CDR3: TGTGCCAGCAGTTTGAGTCGGTCCCTCCACTTT. The chain uses TRBV28 and TRBJ1-6; unclear D gene. The germline V gene has CDR1 MDHEN and CDR2 SYDVKM. Trimming cost V 3 bases and J 14 bases, with 8 bases left between them. This CDR3 is 11 amino acids long.

V usage is TRBV5-1 and J usage is TRBJ2-1, with D possibly matching TRBD2 (6 bases). CDR3 length equals 14 residues. V was pared by 3 bases and J by 8 bases, with 15 bases between. Germline V lookup: CDR1 SGHRS, CDR2 YFSETQ. The CDR3 bases are TGCGCCAGCAGCTCTAGCGCCGGAGCTCATGAGCAGTTCTTC. Translation: CASSSSAGAHEQFF.

A few counts support this clone. This chain joins TRBV27 and TRBJ1-1; no clear D. Trimming shortened V by 0 bases and J by 1 base, and 6 bases separated the two germline ends. The CDR3 has 14 amino acids. Germline V CDR1 and CDR2: MNHEY, SMNVEV (reference sequence). CDR3 sequence: CASSLSNRNTEAFF. The CDR3 nucleotides read TGTGCCAGCAGTTTATCGAACAGGAACACTGAAGCTTTCTTT.

The chain couples TRBV7-9 to TRBJ1-1; 10 bases agree with TRBD1. V was pared by 1 base and J by 0 bases, with 5 bases of the junction left unmatched. Germline V lookup: CDR1 SEHNR, CDR2 FQNEAQ (reference sequence). The CDR3 is made up of 17 amino acids. DNA of the CDR3: TGTGCCAGCAGCTTAGGCTTCGGGACAGGGGTGAACACTGAAGCTTTCTTT. Translating it yields CASSLGFGTGVNTEAFF.

This chain joins TRBV6-2 or TRBV6-3 and TRBJ1-5, with 7 bases that match TRBD1. This CDR3 region has 16 residues. V gave up 5 bases and J gave up 1 base; unmatched junction bases: 8. Germline V lookup: CDR1 MNHEY, CDR2 SVGEGT. The CDR3 is CASSPSRGPSNQPQHF. CDR3 DNA sequence: TGTGCCAGCAGTCCCAGTAGGGGGCCGAGCAATCAGCCCCAGCATTTT.

This clone was recorded only once. The chain is built from TRBV28 and TRBJ2-1, with 7 bases fitting TRBD2. This CDR3 is 15 amino acids long. Germline trimming cut 2 bases from V and 6 bases from J; bases unmatched to any gene: 7. Germline assignment: CDR1 MDHEN and CDR2 SYDVKM. The CDR3 nucleotides read TGTGCCAGCAGTTTAGGGGGGGGTCCCCTCAATGAGCAGTTCTTC. Amino acids: CASSLGGGPLNEQFF.

This sequence joins TRBV5-1 and TRBJ2-7, with D possibly being TRBD1 (7 bases). Looked up from germline, CDR1 is SGHRS and CDR2 is YFSETQ. Trimming took 7 bases from V and 3 from J, leaving 20 bases between them. This CDR3 has 15 residues. The CDR3 sequence: CASQKYGGGLYEQYF. CDR3 in DNA: TGCGCCAGCCAGAAGTATGGAGGGGGCCTCTACGAGCAGTACTTC.

This clone was seen only a few times. V is TRBV3-1 (or the pseudogene TRBV3-2) and J is TRBJ2-1; the D is unclear. This CDR3 is 15 amino acids long. The V and J ends lost 4 bases and 3 bases respectively, with 13 bases between them. Looked up from germline, CDR1 is LGHDT and CDR2 is YNNKEL (reference sequence). This CDR3 reads CASSRGEVRYNEQFF. For the CDR3, the DNA is TGTGCCAGCAGCCGTGGAGAGGTCCGCTACAATGAGCAGTTCTTC.